This entry is about one T cell receptor beta chain. The sample is drawn from a study of sequential checkpoint blockade in melanoma. Study context: Arm A got nivolumab then ipilimumab; arm B the reverse, 1:1. Maintenance nivolumab came after either treatment sequence.

The treatment here: randomized to nivolumab then ipilimumab (arm A) or the reverse (arm B). PBMC sorting kept live CD3+CD8+ cells without CD19 or CD56. Some clones are missing from TCRdb's copy, which holds only in-frame ones; the method was immunoSEQ multiplex PCR. The data hold 25,000 to 30,000 clones, with over 60% observed a single time. V lost 6 bases and J lost 0, with 3 bases in between. This CDR3 spans 12 amino acids. Germline V gives CDR1 MDHEN, CDR2 SYDVKM. The sample here was CD8+ T cells sorted from blood (inferred from file names), taken from a patient given nivolumab and ipilimumab in sequence. This rearrangement joins TRBV28 to TRBJ2-1; D call uncertain. This clonotype was obtained from a human donor with melanoma. DNA of the CDR3: TGTGCCAGCAGCTTCTCCTACAATGAGCAGTTCTTC. Protein: CASSFSYNEQFF.